This T cell receptor beta chain was recovered during a study of blood T cell repertoires in COVID-19. Across the study: PBMCs, B-cell-depleted T cells, or T cells provided the cDNA or gDNA that made up the material.

Trimming removed 0 bases at V and 3 bases at J, with 9 bases between. Germline V gene data show CDR1 as SGHRS and CDR2 as YFSETQ. The CDR3 has 14 amino acids. Data came from immunoSEQ multiplex PCR; TCRdb stores just in-frame clones and leaves some out. The table lists a few hundred thousand clones, 70% to 90% of them singletons. The rearrangement links TRBV5-1 to TRBJ1-2, with a weak D call TRBD1 (6 bases). This clonotype originated in a woman in her sixties or seventies with COVID-19, enrolled during active disease. The sequencing sample was made of peripheral blood. CDR3 in amino acids: CASSLDAGDYGYTF. CDR3 DNA: TGCGCCAGCAGCTTGGATGCAGGGGACTATGGCTACACCTTC.